This T cell receptor (beta chain) was observed in a study of type 1 regulatory T cells. Background on the study: T-allo10 is an in vitro-generated, Tr1-enriched CD4 T cell product specific for alloantigen.

Of note for this clonotype: Its antigen is unknown.

Each CDR3 protein is one row after TCRdb ran MiXCR on the reads. The repertoire holds about 62,000 distinct CDR3 sequences, 62% seen once, with 1.5% to 2% in the top ten. Whole-study findings and limits: Compared with non-type 1 regulatory T cells, type 1 regulatory T cells showed a more restricted TCR repertoire.

The TCR comes from a human donor in good health. Material: cultured non-Tr1 T cells, either the whole culture or a sorted T cell fraction (not recorded which).

As DNA, the CDR3 is TGTGCCAGCAGTTTCTCGGGGTCATACACTGAAGCTTTCTTT. It codes for CASSFSGSYTEAFF. The V call is TRBV12-3 or TRBV12-4, the J call TRBJ1-1; D gene uncertain. Trimming cost V 3 bases and J 3 bases, with 11 bases left between them. The CDR3 runs to 14 residues.